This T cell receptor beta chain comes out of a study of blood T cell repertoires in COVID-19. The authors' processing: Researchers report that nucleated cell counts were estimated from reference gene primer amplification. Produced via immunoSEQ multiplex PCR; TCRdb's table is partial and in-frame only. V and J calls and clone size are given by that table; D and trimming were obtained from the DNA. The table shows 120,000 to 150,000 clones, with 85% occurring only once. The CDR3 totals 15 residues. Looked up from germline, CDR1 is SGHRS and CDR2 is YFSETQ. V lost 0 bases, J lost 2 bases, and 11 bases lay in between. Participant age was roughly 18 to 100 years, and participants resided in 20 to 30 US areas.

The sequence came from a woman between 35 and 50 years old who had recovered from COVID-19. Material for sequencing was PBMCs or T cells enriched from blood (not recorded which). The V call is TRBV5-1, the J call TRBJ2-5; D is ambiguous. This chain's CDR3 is CASSLGEVLQETQYF. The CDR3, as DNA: TGCGCCAGCAGCTTGGGAGAGGTCCTTCAAGAGACCCAGTACTTC.